The TCR beta chain under discussion was sequenced for a study of T cells in Graves' hyperthyroidism and ophthalmopathy. The PBMCs had their origin in less than 13 ml of fresh peripheral blood. This clonotype was observed many times. CDR1 is SGHVS and CDR2 is FQNEAQ in the germline V gene. CDR3 length equals 11 residues. V was trimmed by 8 bases and J by 5 bases, leaving 8 bases between them. Researchers took RNA transcripts and amplified the TCR beta CDR3 regions from them. HTBI primers were used for first-round RT-PCR of the TCR CDR3. TCRdb analysed the multiplex PCR reads with MiXCR anew, one entry per CDR3 protein. The sample records 560,000 or so distinct CDR3 sequences, roughly 21% being singletons.

V usage is TRBV7-8 and J usage is TRBJ2-3; TRBD2 might be the D (6 bases). Specimen: blood. The receptor comes from a man aged 40-50 years with Graves' ophthalmopathy. DNA for the CDR3: TGTGCCAGCCTGGGAGGAGATACGCAGTATTTT. Its protein product is CASLGGDTQYF.